This is a list of T cell receptor beta chains from one sample in a study of blood T cell repertoires in COVID-19. TCRdb's copy holds only in-frame clones and misses some; the assay was immunoSEQ multiplex PCR. The table lists roughly 250,000 clones, around 90% of them singletons. The sequencing input was peripheral blood. These TCRs come from a man aged 55 to 69 who had recovered from COVID-19. Each CDR3 is given with its conserved first and last residue. The D gene is left open where the match is weak. Size values are once, few and many counts, or a class for expanded clones, and some rows have none.

NA TRBJ2-7 NA TRBV7-8 CASSSNTDSFLPYEQYF TGTGCCAGCAGCTCAAACACCGACAGTTTCCTCCCCTACGAGCAGTACTTC
TRBD1 TRBJ1-5 NA TRBV2 CASRLDRAANQPQHF TGTGCCAGCAGATTGGACAGGGCTGCCAATCAGCCCCAGCATTTT
NA TRBJ2-7 few TRBV12-3/TRBV12-4 CASSRTGYEQYF TGTGCCAGCAGTCGTACAGGGTACGAGCAGTACTTC
NA TRBJ1-6 NA TRBV3-1/TRBV3-2 CASSKLEGNSPLHF TGTGCCAGCAGTAAGCTAGAGGGCAATTCACCCCTCCACTTT
NA TRBJ2-1 NA TRBV14 CASSQRVGGRLNEQFF TGTGCCAGCAGCCAAAGGGTGGGGGGGCGTTTGAATGAGCAGTTCTTC
NA TRBJ1-5 NA TRBV7-8 CASSFGRGSNQPQHF TGTGCCAGCAGCTTCGGCAGGGGAAGCAATCAGCCCCAGCATTTT
NA TRBJ2-3 NA TRBV9 CASSTPGTPTDTQYF TGTGCCAGCAGCACACCCGGGACACCGACAGATACGCAGTATTTT
TRBD2 TRBJ2-2 NA TRBV25-1 CASSLLLAGELTGELFF TGTGCCAGCAGTTTACTTCTAGCGGGGGAGCTCACCGGGGAGCTGTTTTTT
TRBD2 TRBJ2-1 NA TRBV19 CASSMLAGGYNEQFF TGTGCCAGTAGTATGCTAGCGGGGGGTTACAATGAGCAGTTCTTC
TRBD2 TRBJ2-3 NA TRBV4-2 CASSQVGAGGYTDTQYF TGTGCCAGCAGCCAAGTGGGGGCGGGGGGATACACAGATACGCAGTATTTT
TRBD1 TRBJ2-1 NA TRBV6-6 CASSYSFQDRDFF TGTGCCAGCAGTTACTCTTTCCAGGACAGGGATTTCTTC
TRBD1 TRBJ1-1 NA TRBV5-1 CASSLARTGAVDTEAFF TGCGCCAGCAGCTTGGCGCGGACAGGGGCTGTTGACACTGAAGCTTTCTTT
NA TRBJ1-1 NA TRBV25-1 CASSDRNYQGFPRAFF TGTGCCAGCAGTGACCGGAACTACCAAGGCTTTCCAAGAGCTTTCTTT
NA TRBJ1-5 NA TRBV3-1/TRBV3-2 CASSPGGGSNQPQHF TGTGCCAGCAGCCCTGGGGGGGGTAGCAATCAGCCCCAGCATTTT